These 18 T cell receptor beta chains were all obtained from the same sample, sequenced in a study of blood T cell repertoires in COVID-19. The repertoire was sequenced with immunoSEQ multiplex PCR; TCRdb's copy has only in-frame clones and lacks some. The table records about 430,000 clones, roughly 84% of them present only once. The sequenced sample was PBMCs or T cells enriched from blood (not recorded which). Receptors were obtained from a woman aged 18 to 35 who had been exposed to COVID-19.

The rearrangement joins TRBV6-6 to TRBJ1-5, with a tentative D call TRBD1 (6 bases). The CDR3 has 14 amino acids. Trimming shortened V by 0 bases and J by 4 bases, and 7 bases separated the two germline ends. The germline V gene has CDR1 MNHNY and CDR2 SVGAGI (reference sequence). The CDR3 protein is CASSYSTGNQPQHF. DNA for the CDR3: TGTGCCAGCAGTTACTCGACAGGTAATCAGCCCCAGCATTTT.

This clone has just one count. The chain couples TRBV19 to TRBJ2-1; tentative D call: TRBD1 (6 bases). The CDR3 is 14 amino acids. The germline V and J ends were trimmed by 9 bases and 1 base, with 13 bases remaining between them. Germline lookup yields CDR1 LNHDA and CDR2 SQIVND (reference sequence). CDR3 protein: CASQNRVSYNEQFF. The CDR3 DNA follows: TGTGCCAGCCAGAACAGGGTGTCCTACAATGAGCAGTTCTTC.

The chain joins TRBV12-3 or TRBV12-4 to TRBJ2-5; D unclear. The V and J ends lost 5 bases and 5 bases respectively, with 12 bases between them. The CDR3 runs to 13 residues. This CDR3 reads CASSLTTGETQYF. For the CDR3, the DNA is TGTGCCAGCAGTCTCACGACCGGGGAGACCCAGTACTTC.

This rearrangement joins TRBV27 to TRBJ2-7; 11 bases match TRBD2. This CDR3 has 15 residues. Germline V gives CDR1 MNHEY, CDR2 SMNVEV (reference sequence). V shed 5 bases, J shed 2 bases, and the junction held 5 bases outside the gene matches. The DNA for the CDR3 is TGTGCCAGCAGTCTGGGGACTAGCGGACCCTACGAGCAGTACTTC. Protein: CASSLGTSGPYEQYF.

This clone was found once. J is TRBJ2-7 and V is TRBV25-1; D might be TRBD1 (6 bases). The V end lost 1 base, the J end lost 3 bases, and 19 bases lay between the germline ends. There are 17 residues in the CDR3. Germline CDR1 reads MGHDK; CDR2 reads SYGVNS. The CDR3 protein is CASSESIGDTFDYEQYF. The CDR3 coding sequence is TGTGCCAGCAGTGAATCAATCGGGGACACCTTTGACTACGAGCAGTACTTC.

This clone was counted a single time. The chain couples TRBV4-3 to TRBJ2-1, with a possible D match to TRBD2 (6 bases). CDR3 length: 16 residues. The germline V gene encodes CDR1 LGHNA and CDR2 YSLEER. Trimming cost V 0 bases and J 2 bases, with 11 bases left between them. CDR3 DNA: TGCGCCAGCAGCCAAGAGGGCGGGGCTGCCTACAATGAGCAGTTCTTC. It encodes CASSQEGGAAYNEQFF.

The chain employs TRBV18 and TRBJ2-5; tentatively, D is TRBD1 (6 bases). Deletions cut 1 base from V and 2 bases from J, with 11 bases between. Germline V gene lookup returns CDR1 KGHSH and CDR2 LQKENI. The CDR3 consists of 15 residues. The CDR3 bases are TGTGCCAGCTCACCACGGGGTCAGGGGCAAGAGACCCAGTACTTC. Residues: CASSPRGQGQETQYF. Variable domain in full (rest from reference TRBV18 and TRBJ2-5): NAGVMQNPRHLVRRRGQEARLRCSPMKGHSHVYWYRQLPEEGLKFMVYLQKENIIDESGMPKERFSAEFPKEGPSILRIQQVVRGDSAAYFCASSPRGQGQETQYFGPGTRLLVL.

The chain is built from TRBV7-2 and TRBJ1-3; D is undetermined. Between the trimmed V and J ends, which lost 5 bases and 2 bases, there was a span of 7 bases. Germline V gene data show CDR1 as SGHTA and CDR2 as FQGNSA. The CDR3 extends over 13 amino acids. CDR3 amino acids: CASSVGAGNTIYF. In DNA, the CDR3 is TGTGCCAGCAGCGTCGGGGCTGGAAACACCATATATTTT.

J is TRBJ1-2 and V is TRBV28, with TRBD1 identical over 8 bases. This CDR3 is 18 amino acids long. CDR1 is MDHEN and CDR2 is SYDVKM in the germline V gene. Trimming took 5 bases from V and 4 from J; bases not matched to a gene: 18. This CDR3 reads CASSHSGQGEVTAYGYTF. The CDR3 DNA reads as TGTGCCAGCAGTCACAGTGGACAGGGCGAGGTAACGGCCTATGGCTACACCTTC.

J is TRBJ2-1 and V is TRBV14; 8 bases match TRBD2. CDR1 is SGHDN, CDR2 FVKESK, per germline. Trimming took 4 bases from V and 8 from J; bases not matched to a gene: 10. The CDR3 contains 15 residues. The chain's CDR3 is CASSPTGGPRDEQFF. The CDR3 DNA follows: TGTGCCAGCAGCCCAACGGGAGGGCCCCGGGATGAGCAGTTCTTC.

The chain uses TRBV6-5 and TRBJ2-5; the match to TRBD2 covers 10 bases. V dropped 8 bases and J dropped 0; count of bases not matched to a gene: 6. CDR3 length equals 15 residues. The germline V gene encodes CDR1 MNHEY and CDR2 SVGAGI. The CDR3 bases are TGTGCCAGCCGAGATAGCGGGGGGAACCAAGAGACCCAGTACTTC. Translated: CASRDSGGNQETQYF.

This clone was detected only once. The rearrangement uses TRBV2 and TRBJ2-7; TRBD1 agrees at 8 bases. Per germline, CDR1 SNHLY and CDR2 FYNNEI. V lost 6 bases to trimming and J lost 1 base; unmatched junction nucleotides: 5. The length of the CDR3 is 14 residues. The CDR3 region is CASRTGVVSYEQYF. As DNA, the CDR3 is TGTGCCAGCAGGACAGGGGTTGTTTCCTACGAGCAGTACTTC.

This chain connects TRBV3-1 (or the pseudogene TRBV3-2) to TRBJ2-1; the D gene is possibly TRBD2 (5 bases). Germline lookup yields CDR1 LGHDT and CDR2 YNNKEL (reference sequence). V was trimmed by 1 base and J by 4 bases, leaving 11 bases between them. This CDR3 has 15 residues. CDR3 residues: CASSQAGLTYNEQFF. CDR3 coding DNA: TGTGCCAGCAGCCAAGCCGGACTTACATACAATGAGCAGTTCTTC.

The chain carries TRBV21-1 and TRBJ2-7; TRBD2, the table's D call, was not compared with the DNA. TRBV21-1 is termed a pseudogene. The CDR3 totals 16 residues. CDR3 in amino acids: CASSKGTSGRMDEQYF. The CDR3 bases are TGTGCCAGCAGCAAAGGGACTAGCGGGAGGATGGACGAGCAGTACTTC.

The chain couples TRBV7-9 to TRBJ1-1; TRBD1 might be the D (5 bases). V lost 1 base and J 10 bases, leaving 10 bases between the germline ends. Germline lookup yields CDR1 SEHNR and CDR2 FQNEAQ (reference sequence). The length of the CDR3 is 12 residues. CDR3: CASSLVEGRAFF. CDR3 in DNA: TGTGCCAGCAGCTTAGTGGAGGGGCGAGCTTTCTTT.

This chain connects TRBV28 to TRBJ2-1; D uncertain. The CDR3 totals 13 residues. Germline V gives CDR1 MDHEN, CDR2 SYDVKM. The V gene lost 3 bases and the J gene lost 4 bases, with 7 bases spanning the gap. CDR3 sequence: CASSFASYNEQFF. CDR3 sequence (DNA): TGTGCCAGCAGTTTCGCGAGTTACAATGAGCAGTTCTTC.

V and J are TRBV19 and TRBJ1-3; TRBD1 is a possible D gene (5 bases). The germline V gene has CDR1 LNHDA and CDR2 SQIVND (reference sequence). CDR3 length: 14 amino acids. Trimming stripped 6 bases from V and 0 bases from J, with 9 bases between. The CDR3 coding sequence is TGTGCCAGTAGGCCAGGGTCCTCTGGAAACACCATATATTTT. This gives the protein CASRPGSSGNTIYF.

The chain couples TRBV7-8 to TRBJ2-7; 8 bases fit TRBD1. The germline V gene has CDR1 SGHVS and CDR2 FQNEAQ. The CDR3 runs 16 residues. With V trimmed by 5 bases and J by 0 bases, 9 bases remained unmatched. CDR3 loop: CASSRRDRTTSYEQYF. The CDR3 nucleotides are TGTGCCAGCAGCAGAAGGGACAGGACAACCTCCTACGAGCAGTACTTC.